This T cell receptor beta chain is drawn from a study of T cell responses to AZD1222 COVID-19 vaccine. Whole-study results and caveats: Spike-specific TCR depth and breadth grew after two AZD1222 doses. Baseline serology detected seropositivity in only six AZD1222 recipients. At 160-218 and 743-854, vaccine-associated CD4 TCRs were dominant, and they spanned spike. Among the donors, most were white British and more were female, and clonal diversity was possibly underestimated.

The CDR3 contains 14 residues. CDR1 is SNHLY and CDR2 is FYNNEI in the germline V gene. The germline V and J ends were trimmed by 7 bases and 3 bases, with 15 bases remaining between them. Sequenced by immunoSEQ multiplex PCR; TCRdb stores in-frame clones only, minus some. The sample has roughly 70,000 clones, about 85% seen once. This clone was picked up one time. What it recognizes is unknown. The sample here was peripheral blood, taken 28 days after the second AZD1222 dose. The sequence was collected from an adult who received the AZD1222 COVID-19 vaccine. This chain connects TRBV2 to TRBJ1-2; TRBD1 is a possible D gene (5 bases). The CDR3 here is CASNRRGGDYGYTF. For the CDR3, the DNA is TGTGCCAGCAATAGACGGGGGGGAGACTATGGCTACACCTTC.